One sample yielded the 12 T cell receptor beta chains listed below, sequenced in a study of T cell repertoires and leukemia-associated antigens. The antigens for these receptors are not known. In TCRdb, the 5' RACE reads were re-called with MiXCR into one record per CDR3 protein. Among 10,000 to 13,000 distinct CDR3 sequences listed, around 40% were seen once. The sequencing sample was made of CD3+ T cells sorted from blood and cultured. The receptor set was obtained from a female donor in good health.

The J gene is TRBJ2-3, the V gene TRBV7-4; 10 nucleotides agree with TRBD2. The CDR3 is 16 amino acids. Unmatched junction bases numbered 4, after V lost 1 base and J lost 3 bases. Per germline, CDR1 SGHVT and CDR2 SQSDAQ. For the CDR3, the DNA is TGTGCCAGCAGCTTAGGGGGTAGCGGGAGGACAGATACGCAGTATTTT. Translated: CASSLGGSGRTDTQYF.

This clonotype was found many times. The chain is built from TRBV19 and TRBJ1-3; a weak D match, TRBD1 (6 bases). V shed 5 bases and J shed 2 bases, with 13 bases lying between them. Per the germline V gene, CDR1 is LNHDA and CDR2 is SQIVND (reference sequence). There are 15 residues in the CDR3. The CDR3 nucleotides read TGTGCCAGTAGTGCCTCGACAGGTACTGGAAACACCATATATTTT. Its translation: CASSASTGTGNTIYF. Full variable domain (missing parts from reference TRBV19 and TRBJ1-3): DGGITQSPKYLFRKEGQNVTLSCEQNLNHDAMYWYRQDPGQGLRLIYYSQIVNDFQKGDIAEGYSVSREKKESFPLTVTSAQKNPTAFYLCASSASTGTGNTIYFGEGSWLTVV.

This chain connects TRBV6-6 to TRBJ1-6; 7 bases agree with TRBD1. Germline V CDR1 and CDR2: MNHNY, SVGAGI (reference sequence). V was pared by 7 bases and J by 0 bases, with 3 bases of the junction left unmatched. The CDR3 sequence is 15 residues long. In DNA, the CDR3 is TGTGCCAGCACGACAGGGAGCTCCTATAATTCACCCCTCCACTTT. Protein sequence: CASTTGSSYNSPLHF.

This clonotype was counted ten times or more. The chain uses TRBV7-8 and TRBJ2-3; 7 bases line up with TRBD2. Germline V gives CDR1 SGHVS, CDR2 FQNEAQ. Trimming cost V 8 bases and J 0 bases; bases outside gene matches: 14. The CDR3 spans 17 residues. CDR3 loop: CASRAREGLSSTDTQYF. CDR3 coding DNA: TGTGCCAGCCGGGCGAGGGAGGGCCTGTCCAGCACAGATACGCAGTATTTT.

By frequency in the sample, this clonotype is medium-sized. The chain links TRBV20-1 to TRBJ1-2, with 10 positions matching TRBD1. V dropped 2 bases and J dropped 4; count of bases not matched to a gene: 10. This CDR3 is 16 amino acids long. The germline V gene encodes CDR1 DFQATT and CDR2 SNEGSKA (reference sequence). The CDR3: CSARSGTGAGGYGYTF. The CDR3 DNA sequence: TGCAGTGCTAGATCAGGGACAGGGGCGGGGGGCTATGGCTACACCTTC.

The chain has TRBV11-2 and TRBJ2-3, with no clear D. Germline values: CDR1 SGHAT, CDR2 FQNNGV. V was cut by 2 bases and J by 1 base, with 7 bases left in between. This CDR3 is 14 amino acids long. CDR3 loop: CASSLYGGTDTQYF. Here the CDR3 DNA reads TGTGCCAGCAGCTTATATGGCGGCACAGATACGCAGTATTTT.

This clonotype was recorded at least ten times. The genes are TRBV4-3 and TRBJ2-7; maybe TRBD2 (5 bases). V lost 0 bases to trimming and J lost 3 bases, with 12 bases between them. Per germline, CDR1 LGHNA and CDR2 YSLEER. The CDR3 has 15 residues. The CDR3 DNA follows: TGCGCCAGCAGCCAAGAAGAGGGTAGTCACTACGAGCAGTACTTC. It yields the protein CASSQEEGSHYEQYF.

The rearrangement joins TRBV12-3 or TRBV12-4 to TRBJ2-3; TRBD2 aligns across 11 bases. V shed 9 bases and J 2 bases; nucleotides not matched to a gene: 13. The CDR3 is 17 residues long. The CDR3 bases are TGTGCCAGTAGTCCTACCGGGACTAGCGGACTCACAGATACGCAGTATTTT. Its translation is CASSPTGTSGLTDTQYF.

V usage is TRBV4-3 and J usage is TRBJ2-2, with D perhaps TRBD1 or TRBD2 (5 bases each). CDR3 length: 17 amino acids. Per germline, CDR1 LGHNA and CDR2 YSLEER. The V end lost 2 bases, the J end lost 7 bases, and 20 bases lay between the germline ends. In DNA form, the CDR3 reads TGCGCCAGCAGCCAAACGGGCCTCTGGGGACGGGTCGGGGAGCTGTTTTTT. It translates to CASSQTGLWGRVGELFF.

The J gene is TRBJ2-5, the V gene TRBV12-3 or TRBV12-4, with D uncertain. V dropped 5 bases and J dropped 4 bases, with 11 bases sitting between them. The CDR3 covers 13 residues. This chain's CDR3 is CASSPLGSETQYF. The CDR3, as DNA: TGTGCCAGCAGTCCCCTTGGGTCAGAGACCCAGTACTTC.

This clonotype was picked up a small number of times. This rearrangement joins TRBV20-1 to TRBJ2-7, with 8 bases identical to TRBD1. CDR1 is DFQATT and CDR2 is SNEGSKA in the germline V gene (reference sequence). V trimming: 0 bases; J trimming: 3 bases; junction bases outside the gene matches: 4. This CDR3 has 14 amino acids. CDR3 sequence reads: CSARDGQGSYEQYF. The CDR3 nucleotides are TGCAGTGCTAGAGATGGACAGGGAAGCTACGAGCAGTACTTC.

This clonotype was detected ten times or more. The rearrangement joins TRBV5-1 to TRBJ2-3, with 8 positions matching TRBD2. The CDR3 is 20 amino acids. V shed 1 base, J shed 1 base, and the junction held 17 bases outside the gene matches. Per germline, CDR1 SGHRS and CDR2 YFSETQ. The CDR3 region is CASSLFPQSGGLDGTDTQYF. The CDR3 coding sequence is TGCGCCAGCAGCTTGTTTCCGCAGTCGGGAGGGCTCGACGGCACAGATACGCAGTATTTT.